Below are 23 T cell receptor beta chains sequenced from a single sample in a study of blood T cell repertoires in COVID-19. The repertoire was sequenced with immunoSEQ multiplex PCR; TCRdb's copy has only in-frame clones and lacks some. The table has fewer than 350,000 clones, approximately 88% seen once. The sample was peripheral blood. Receptors were obtained from a man aged 18-30 years with active or convalescent COVID-19.

The chain couples TRBV7-9 to TRBJ2-7, with D possibly TRBD1 on 5 matching bases. Germline assignment: CDR1 SEHNR and CDR2 FQNEAQ (reference sequence). The CDR3 runs to 12 residues. Trimming left V 5 bases short and J 7 bases short, with 12 bases between. CDR3 residues: CASSPTGYEQYF. The CDR3 DNA reads as TGTGCCAGCAGCCCCACAGGATATGAGCAGTACTTC.

This clone came up once. The J gene is TRBJ2-3, the V gene TRBV9; 8 bases match TRBD2. This CDR3 has 17 amino acids. The V and J ends lost 4 bases and 6 bases, in that order; junction bases with no gene match: 16. Germline CDR1 is SGDLS and CDR2 is YYNGEE. CDR3 amino acids: CASSPNAMSGGGDTQYF. CDR3 nucleotides: TGTGCCAGCAGCCCCAACGCGATGTCGGGGGGGGGCGATACGCAGTATTTT. Full variable domain (rest looked up from reference TRBV9 and TRBJ2-3): DSGVTQTPKHLITATGQRVTLRCSPRSGDLSVYWYQQSLDQGLQFLIQYYNGEERAKGNILERFSAQQFPDLHSELNLSSLELGDSALYFCASSPNAMSGGGDTQYFGPGTRLTVL.

The chain uses TRBV5-4 and TRBJ2-1; the match to TRBD2 covers 12 bases. V was pared by 0 bases and J by 0 bases, with 7 bases of the junction left unmatched. In germline, CDR1 is SGHNT, CDR2 YYREEE (reference sequence). The CDR3 is 19 residues long. Here the CDR3 DNA reads TGTGCCAGCAGCTTGGTGGTGCTAGCGGGGGGGAGCTCCTACAATGAGCAGTTCTTC. Its translation: CASSLVVLAGGSSYNEQFF.

The chain carries TRBV27 and TRBJ1-5; 8 bases map to TRBD1. Germline CDR1 reads MNHEY; CDR2 reads SMNVEV (reference sequence). The V segment lost 5 bases and the J segment 7 bases; nucleotides outside the gene matches: 4. This CDR3 region has 13 residues. This chain's CDR3 is CASSPTGGQPQHF. CDR3 nucleotide sequence: TGTGCCAGCAGTCCCACAGGGGGGCAGCCCCAGCATTTT.

The chain combines TRBV3-1 (or the pseudogene TRBV3-2) with TRBJ1-5, with a possible D match to TRBD1 (5 bases). Trimming stripped 0 bases from V and 7 bases from J, with 13 bases between. The CDR3 spans 15 residues. Germline CDR1 LGHDT, CDR2 YNNKEL (reference sequence). The CDR3 is CASSQDGGKWQPQHF. The DNA for the CDR3 is TGTGCCAGCAGCCAAGATGGGGGGAAATGGCAGCCCCAGCATTTT.

The DNA for the CDR3 is TGTGCCACGGGACAGGGCTACGAGCAGTACTTC. Translated, it gives CATGQGYEQYF. The rearrangement links TRBV24-1 to TRBJ2-7, with TRBD1 matching over 9 bases. Germline assignment: CDR1 KGHDR and CDR2 SFDVKD. V shed 10 bases, J shed 3 bases, and the junction held 0 bases outside the gene matches. The CDR3 spans 11 residues.

The chain links TRBV27 to TRBJ1-1; 8 nucleotides match TRBD1. The CDR3 is 16 amino acids. In germline, CDR1 is MNHEY, CDR2 SMNVEV (reference sequence). The V segment lost 5 bases and the J segment 1 base; nucleotides outside the gene matches: 9. CDR3: CASSPPGQVWNTEAFF. The CDR3 bases are TGTGCCAGCAGTCCCCCGGGACAGGTATGGAACACTGAAGCTTTCTTT.

This chain connects TRBV7-9 to TRBJ1-1, with D possibly being TRBD1 (5 bases). Deletions cut 1 base from V and 5 bases from J, with 8 bases between. Per germline, CDR1 SEHNR and CDR2 FQNEAQ (reference sequence). The CDR3 covers 13 residues. CDR3 sequence (DNA): TGTGCCAGCAGCTTAGGGGGCAGAACTGAAGCTTTCTTT. Amino acids: CASSLGGRTEAFF.

The chain employs TRBV3-1 (or the pseudogene TRBV3-2) and TRBJ2-5; TRBD2 is a possible D gene (6 bases). This CDR3 contains 17 residues. Germline CDR1 and CDR2: LGHDT and YNNKEL (reference sequence). V was pared by 0 bases and J by 1 base, with 15 bases between. CDR3 residues: CASSQDFRLGVQETQYF. CDR3 bases: TGTGCCAGCAGCCAAGATTTCCGACTAGGGGTCCAAGAGACCCAGTACTTC.

The chain is built from TRBV5-5 and TRBJ1-5, with 7 bases matching TRBD1. This CDR3 contains 15 residues. V dropped 4 bases and J dropped 5; count of bases not matched to a gene: 9. Germline assignment: CDR1 SGHKS and CDR2 YYEKEE (reference sequence). CDR3 amino acids: CASSPETGPYQPQHF. CDR3 DNA: TGTGCCAGCAGCCCGGAGACAGGGCCCTATCAGCCCCAGCATTTT.

The chain is built from TRBV10-3 and TRBJ2-3; 9 bases fit TRBD2. The CDR3 length is 14 residues. Germline V gives CDR1 ENHRY, CDR2 SYGVKD. Germline trimming cut 8 bases from V and 2 bases from J; bases unmatched to any gene: 5. The CDR3 DNA reads TGTGCCATCGGGAGCGGGGGGTTCACAGATACGCAGTATTTT. It codes for CAIGSGGFTDTQYF.

The CDR3 DNA reads TGTGCCAGCAAACGGGACAGCACCTCACCCCTCCACTTT. Protein: CASKRDSTSPLHF. V and J are TRBV6-5 and TRBJ1-6; 7 bases agree with TRBD1. CDR1 is MNHEY and CDR2 is SVGAGI in the germline V gene. The length of the CDR3 is 13 residues. The trim removed 7 bases at V and 10 bases at J, leaving 7 bases unmatched.

The V gene is TRBV10-3, the J gene TRBJ1-1, with 8 bases lining up with TRBD1. The CDR3 is 14 residues long. With 2 bases clipped from V and 5 bases from J, the junction kept 4 bases outside the gene matches. Per the germline V gene, CDR1 is ENHRY and CDR2 is SYGVKD. In nucleotides, the CDR3 is TGTGCCATCAGTGAGCAAACAGGGGGTACTGAAGCTTTCTTT. Amino acids: CAISEQTGGTEAFF.

The V and J genes are TRBV3-1 (or the pseudogene TRBV3-2) and TRBJ1-1; 9 bases are shared with TRBD1. Germline V lookup: CDR1 LGHDT, CDR2 YNNKEL (reference sequence). J gave up 10 bases and V 1 base, and 7 bases lay outside the gene matches. The CDR3 contains 14 residues. Here the CDR3 DNA reads TGTGCCAGCAGCCAAGGAGGACAGGGGTCGAGAGCTTTCTTT. Translating gives CASSQGGQGSRAFF.

J is TRBJ1-2 and V is TRBV4-2; possibly TRBD1 for D (5 bases). Germline lookup yields CDR1 LGHNA and CDR2 YNFKEQ. The ends were cut back, 0 bases at V and 8 bases at J, with 16 bases in the middle. This CDR3 is built from 15 residues. The CDR3 loop reads CASSQDSSWGKGYTF. CDR3 sequence (DNA): TGTGCCAGCAGCCAAGACTCGAGTTGGGGCAAGGGCTACACCTTC.

The chain carries TRBV2 and TRBJ2-1; D is ambiguous. This CDR3 comprises 10 residues. Germline-derived CDR1 and CDR2 are SNHLY and FYNNEI. The V end was cut by 3 bases, the J end by 9 bases, with 3 bases between. CDR3 sequence reads: CASSDREQFF. The CDR3 DNA sequence: TGTGCCAGCAGTGACCGTGAGCAGTTCTTC.

V usage is TRBV3-1 (or the pseudogene TRBV3-2) and J usage is TRBJ2-7, with D possibly matching TRBD2 (6 bases). Deletions cut 1 base from V and 2 bases from J, with 9 bases between. The CDR3 runs to 14 residues. Germline V gene sequence: CDR1 LGHDT, CDR2 YNNKEL (reference sequence). In DNA, the CDR3 is TGTGCCAGCAGCCAAGTGCGGGGCGCCTACGAGCAGTACTTC. Protein: CASSQVRGAYEQYF.

V gene TRBV19 combines with J gene TRBJ2-2; 13 bases align to TRBD2. The germline V gene encodes CDR1 LNHDA and CDR2 SQIVND (reference sequence). V shed 11 bases, J shed 5 bases, and the junction held 14 bases outside the gene matches. The CDR3 length is 17 residues. The CDR3 DNA is TGTGCCTCCCGACCGACTAGCGGGGGGTCCGGGACCGGGGAGCTGTTTTTT. Encoded protein: CASRPTSGGSGTGELFF. Looking up the rest from reference TRBV19 and TRBJ2-2 gives the full variable domain: DGGITQSPKYLFRKEGQNVTLSCEQNLNHDAMYWYRQDPGQGLRLIYYSQIVNDFQKGDIAEGYSVSREKKESFPLTVTSAQKNPTAFYLCASRPTSGGSGTGELFFGEGSRLTVL.

This chain uses TRBV10-3 with TRBJ1-1; 8 nucleotides match TRBD1. The CDR3 is 13 residues long. The germline CDR1 and CDR2 sequences are ENHRY and SYGVKD. J was trimmed by 3 bases and V by 11 bases; bases with no gene match: 8. The CDR3 sequence: CAALGQGDTEAFF. The CDR3 DNA is TGTGCCGCCTTAGGACAGGGAGACACTGAAGCTTTCTTT.

This chain uses TRBV21-1 with TRBJ2-2; TRBD2, as called in the table, went unchecked against the DNA. TRBV21-1 is annotated as a pseudogene. This CDR3 is 23 amino acids long. Written as DNA, the CDR3 is TGTGCCAGCAGCAAAGGACAGTTCTGGGAAGGTAATCTCCCCGGCGGGGGCACCGGGGAGCTGTTTTTT. Its translation: CASSKGQFWEGNLPGGGTGELFF.

V gene TRBV19 combines with J gene TRBJ2-5; 8 bases map to TRBD1. Germline trimming cut 5 bases from V and 5 bases from J; bases unmatched to any gene: 10. Germline values: CDR1 LNHDA, CDR2 SQIVND (reference sequence). The CDR3 extends over 15 amino acids. This chain's CDR3 is CASSPSWTGWETQYF. The CDR3 DNA follows: TGTGCCAGTAGTCCCTCCTGGACAGGGTGGGAGACCCAGTACTTC. The full variable domain, rest sourced from reference TRBV19 and TRBJ2-5, is DGGITQSPKYLFRKEGQNVTLSCEQNLNHDAMYWYRQDPGQGLRLIYYSQIVNDFQKGDIAEGYSVSREKKESFPLTVTSAQKNPTAFYLCASSPSWTGWETQYFGPGTRLLVL.

This clone has only one observation. CDR3 sequence (DNA): TGTGCCAGCAGCTCTACAGGGGTAAGCAATCAGCCCCAGCATTTT. It is translated as CASSSTGVSNQPQHF. This chain links TRBV5-8 with TRBJ1-5, with 7 bases that match TRBD1. This CDR3 spans 15 amino acids. J gave up 1 base and V 3 bases, and 4 bases lay outside the gene matches. Germline values: CDR1 SGHTS, CDR2 YDEGEE.

The chain combines TRBV10-2 with TRBJ1-2; 9 bases match TRBD1. The germline V gene has CDR1 WSHSY and CDR2 SAAADI. V trimming: 5 bases; J trimming: 7 bases; junction bases outside the gene matches: 11. The CDR3 totals 15 residues. The CDR3 bases are TGCGCCAGCAGTCCCGACAGGGGGATTTCGGGTGGCTACACCTTC. As protein: CASSPDRGISGGYTF.